These 2 T cell receptor beta chains share one sample of origin, sequenced in a study of identifying expanded T cells in peripheral blood. TCRdb's table, derived via immunoSEQ multiplex PCR, lists solely in-frame clones and lacks some. Of 110,000 or so clones listed, about nine tenths are singletons. The specimen sequenced was blood. These receptors were collected from a person aged 18 to 75 in good health.

CDR3: CSAKESYEQYF. CDR3 nucleotide sequence: TGCAGTGCAAAGGAATCTTACGAGCAGTACTTC. V is TRBV20-1 and J is TRBJ2-7; D unclear. V was clipped by 6 bases and J by 4 bases, with 10 bases between them. This CDR3 comprises 11 residues. Germline V CDR1 and CDR2: DFQATT, SNEGSKA (reference sequence).

The chain recombines TRBV18 with TRBJ2-7; TRBD2 aligns across 10 bases. Per the germline V gene, CDR1 is KGHSH and CDR2 is LQKENI. CDR3 length: 14 residues. The junction had 3 bases not matched to a gene; V was cut back by 3 bases and J by 4 bases. CDR3 nucleotides: TGTGCCAGCTCACCCCCGGGACTAGCGTACGAGCAGTACTTC. Translation gives CASSPPGLAYEQYF. Full variable domain (missing parts from reference TRBV18 and TRBJ2-7): NAGVMQNPRHLVRRRGQEARLRCSPMKGHSHVYWYRQLPEEGLKFMVYLQKENIIDESGMPKERFSAEFPKEGPSILRIQQVVRGDSAAYFCASSPPGLAYEQYFGPGTRLTVT.